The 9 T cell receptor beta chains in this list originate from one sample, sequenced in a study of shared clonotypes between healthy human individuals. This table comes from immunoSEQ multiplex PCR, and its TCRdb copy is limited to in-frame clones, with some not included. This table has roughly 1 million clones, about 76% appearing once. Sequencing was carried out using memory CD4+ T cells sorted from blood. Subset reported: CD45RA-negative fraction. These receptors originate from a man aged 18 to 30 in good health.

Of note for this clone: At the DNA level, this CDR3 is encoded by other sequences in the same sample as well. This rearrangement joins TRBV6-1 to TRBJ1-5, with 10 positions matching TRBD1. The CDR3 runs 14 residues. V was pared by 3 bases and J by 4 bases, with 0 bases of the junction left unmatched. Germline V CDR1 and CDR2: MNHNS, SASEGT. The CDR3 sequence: CASSEGQGNQPQHF. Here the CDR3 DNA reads TGTGCCAGCAGTGAGGGACAGGGGAATCAGCCCCAGCATTTT.

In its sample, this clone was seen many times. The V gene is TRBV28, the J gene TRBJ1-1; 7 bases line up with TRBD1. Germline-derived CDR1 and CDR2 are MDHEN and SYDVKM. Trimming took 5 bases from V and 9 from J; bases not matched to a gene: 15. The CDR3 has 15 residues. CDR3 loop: CASSQRGKKQGKAFF. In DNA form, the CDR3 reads TGTGCCAGCAGTCAAAGGGGGAAAAAACAGGGGAAAGCTTTCTTT.

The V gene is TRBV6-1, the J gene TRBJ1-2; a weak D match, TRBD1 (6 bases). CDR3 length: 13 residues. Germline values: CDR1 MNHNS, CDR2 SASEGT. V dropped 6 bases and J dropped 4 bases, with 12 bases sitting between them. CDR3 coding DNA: TGTGCCAGCAGAGGATGGACAGTCTATGGCTACACCTTC. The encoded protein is CASRGWTVYGYTF.

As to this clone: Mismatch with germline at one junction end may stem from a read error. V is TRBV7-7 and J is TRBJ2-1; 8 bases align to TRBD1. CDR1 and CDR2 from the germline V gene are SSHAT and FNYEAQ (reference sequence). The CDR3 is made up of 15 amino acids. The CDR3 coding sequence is TGTGCTAGCAGCCCGGGGACAGGCCCACCCAATGAGCAGTTCTTC. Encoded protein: CASSPGTGPPNEQFF.

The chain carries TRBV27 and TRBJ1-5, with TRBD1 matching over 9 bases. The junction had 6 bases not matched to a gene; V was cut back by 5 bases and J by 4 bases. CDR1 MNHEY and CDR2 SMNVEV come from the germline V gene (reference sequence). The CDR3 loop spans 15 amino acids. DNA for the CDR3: TGTGCCAGCAGTGGGTCCGGGACAGGGAATCAGCCCCAGCATTTT. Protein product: CASSGSGTGNQPQHF.

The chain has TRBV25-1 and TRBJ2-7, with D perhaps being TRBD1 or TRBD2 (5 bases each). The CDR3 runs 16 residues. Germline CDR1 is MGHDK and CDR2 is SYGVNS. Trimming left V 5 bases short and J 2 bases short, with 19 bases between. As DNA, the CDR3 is TGTGCCAGCAGTCAATCCAACTGGGACGGCGCCTACGAGCAGTACTTC. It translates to CASSQSNWDGAYEQYF.

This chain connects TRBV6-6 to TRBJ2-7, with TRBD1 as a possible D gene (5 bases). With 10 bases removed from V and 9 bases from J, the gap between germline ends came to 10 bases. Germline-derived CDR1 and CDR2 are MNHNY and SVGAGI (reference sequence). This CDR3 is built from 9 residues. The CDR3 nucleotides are TGTGCCAACAACAGGAGGCAGTACTTC. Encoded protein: CANNRRQYF.

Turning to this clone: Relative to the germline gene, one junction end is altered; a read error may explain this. CDR3 DNA: TGCGCCAGCAGTGGGATTACGGGCGGATTT. It is translated as CASSGITGGF. The chain is built from TRBV23-1 and TRBJ1-1; D unresolved. TRBV23-1 is assigned to the ORF class and has an uncertain function. This CDR3 is built from 10 residues.

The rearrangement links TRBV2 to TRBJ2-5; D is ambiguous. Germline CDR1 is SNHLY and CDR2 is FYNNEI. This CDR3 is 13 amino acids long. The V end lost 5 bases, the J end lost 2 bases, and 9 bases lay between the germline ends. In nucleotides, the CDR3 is TGTGCCAGCAGTAGCAACAGACAAGAGACCCAGTACTTC. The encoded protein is CASSSNRQETQYF.